This T cell receptor beta chain was identified during a study of shared clonotypes between healthy human individuals. Study details: The cohort comprised two women and a few men. Their ages spanned 18 to 49 years. Findings and caveats of the study: Roughly 5% of naive CD4 clonotypes were common to four donors. Shared clonotypes across all four donors exceeded non-shared ones in generation probability.

A note on this clone: The antigen remains undetermined.

Profiled with immunoSEQ multiplex PCR; TCRdb holds only in-frame clones, not every one. Of about 1 million clones listed, 65% to 80% are singletons. Sample: memory CD4+ T cells sorted from blood. Subset defined: CD45RA-negative fraction. The clonotype originates from a man aged 18 to 35 in good health.

CDR3 region: CASSQGGQAAGELFF. CDR3 coding DNA: TGTGCCAGCAGCCAGGGGGGGCAGGCCGCCGGGGAGCTGTTTTTT. This chain links TRBV11-3 with TRBJ2-2; D could derive from TRBD1 or TRBD2 (7 bases each). The V gene lost 5 bases and the J gene lost 6 bases, with 16 bases spanning the gap. This CDR3 is built from 15 residues. CDR1 is SGHNT, CDR2 YENEEA, per germline.